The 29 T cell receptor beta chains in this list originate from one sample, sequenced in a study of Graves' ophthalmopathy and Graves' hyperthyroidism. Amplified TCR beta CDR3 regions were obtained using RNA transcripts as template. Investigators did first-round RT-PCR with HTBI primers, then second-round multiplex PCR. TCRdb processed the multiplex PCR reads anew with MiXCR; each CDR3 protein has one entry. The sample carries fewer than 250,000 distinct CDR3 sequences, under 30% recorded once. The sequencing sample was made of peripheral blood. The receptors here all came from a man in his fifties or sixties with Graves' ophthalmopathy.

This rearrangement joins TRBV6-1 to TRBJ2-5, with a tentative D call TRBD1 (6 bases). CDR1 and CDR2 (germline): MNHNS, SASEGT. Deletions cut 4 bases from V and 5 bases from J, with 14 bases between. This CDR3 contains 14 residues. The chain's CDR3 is CASSARDTGETQYF. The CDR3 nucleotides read TGTGCCAGCAGTGCTCGGGACACGGGGGAGACCCAGTACTTC.

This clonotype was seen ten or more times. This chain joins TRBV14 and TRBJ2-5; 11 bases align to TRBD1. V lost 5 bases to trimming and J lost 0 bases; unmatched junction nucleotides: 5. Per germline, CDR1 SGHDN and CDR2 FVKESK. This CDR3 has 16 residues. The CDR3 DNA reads TGTGCCAGCAGCTCCCGGGACAGGGGGTACCAAGAGACCCAGTACTTC. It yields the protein CASSSRDRGYQETQYF.

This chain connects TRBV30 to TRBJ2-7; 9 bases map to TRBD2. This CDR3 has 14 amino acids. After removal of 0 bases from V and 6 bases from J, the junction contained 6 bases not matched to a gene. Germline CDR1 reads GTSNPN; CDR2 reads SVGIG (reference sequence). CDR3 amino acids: CAWSVFSGSSEQYF. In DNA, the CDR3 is TGTGCCTGGAGTGTGTTTAGCGGGAGTAGCGAGCAGTACTTC.

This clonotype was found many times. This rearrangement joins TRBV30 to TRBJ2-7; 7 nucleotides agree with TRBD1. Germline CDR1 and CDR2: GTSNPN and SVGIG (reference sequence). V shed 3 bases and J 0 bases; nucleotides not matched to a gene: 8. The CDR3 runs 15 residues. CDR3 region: CAWSTGTEASYEQYF. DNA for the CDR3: TGTGCCTGGAGCACCGGGACAGAAGCCTCCTACGAGCAGTACTTC. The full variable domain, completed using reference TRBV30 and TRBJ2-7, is SQTIHQWPATLVQPVGSPLSLECTVEGTSNPNLYWYRQAAGRGLQLLFYSVGIGQISSEVPQNLSASRPQDRQFILSSKKLLLSDSGFYLCAWSTGTEASYEQYFGPGTRLTVT.

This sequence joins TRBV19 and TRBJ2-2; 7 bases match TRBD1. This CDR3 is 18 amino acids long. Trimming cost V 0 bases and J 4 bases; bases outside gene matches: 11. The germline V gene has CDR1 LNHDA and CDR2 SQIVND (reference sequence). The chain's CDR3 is CASSIETGTADGTGELFF. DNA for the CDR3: TGTGCCAGTAGTATAGAAACCGGGACAGCCGACGGCACCGGGGAGCTGTTTTTT.

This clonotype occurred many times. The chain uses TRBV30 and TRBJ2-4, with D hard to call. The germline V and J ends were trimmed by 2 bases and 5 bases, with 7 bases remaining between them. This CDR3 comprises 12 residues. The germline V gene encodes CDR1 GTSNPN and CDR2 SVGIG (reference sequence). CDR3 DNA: TGTGCCTGGAGTCATGGCCAAAACATTCAGTACTTC. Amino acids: CAWSHGQNIQYF.

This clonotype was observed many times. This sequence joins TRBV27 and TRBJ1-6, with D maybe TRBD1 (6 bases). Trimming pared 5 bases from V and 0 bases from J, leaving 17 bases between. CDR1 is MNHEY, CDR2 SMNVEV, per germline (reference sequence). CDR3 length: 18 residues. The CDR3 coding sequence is TGTGCCAGCAGTCGAAAACAAGGGGGTAGCTCCTATAATTCACCCCTCCACTTT. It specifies CASSRKQGGSSYNSPLHF.

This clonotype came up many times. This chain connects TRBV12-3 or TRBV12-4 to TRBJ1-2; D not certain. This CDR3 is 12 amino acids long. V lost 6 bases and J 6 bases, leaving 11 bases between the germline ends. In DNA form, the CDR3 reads TGTGCCAGCAGCCGGAGCGTGGATGGCTACACCTTC. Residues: CASSRSVDGYTF.

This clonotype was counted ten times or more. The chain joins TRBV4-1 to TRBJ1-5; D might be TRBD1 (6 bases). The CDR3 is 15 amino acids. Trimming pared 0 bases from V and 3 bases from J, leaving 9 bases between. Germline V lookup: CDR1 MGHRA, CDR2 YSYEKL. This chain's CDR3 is CASSQEAGVNQPQHF. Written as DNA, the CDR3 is TGCGCCAGCAGCCAAGAGGCAGGGGTCAATCAGCCCCAGCATTTT.

The CDR3, as DNA: TGTGCCATCAGGACTAGCGGGAGGTATGAAGAGACCCAGTACTTC. Translation gives CAIRTSGRYEETQYF. The chain recombines TRBV6-1 with TRBJ2-5; TRBD2 aligns across 14 bases. Germline loops: CDR1 MNHNS, CDR2 SASEGT. J was trimmed by 3 bases and V by 10 bases; bases with no gene match: 7. This CDR3 is 15 amino acids long.

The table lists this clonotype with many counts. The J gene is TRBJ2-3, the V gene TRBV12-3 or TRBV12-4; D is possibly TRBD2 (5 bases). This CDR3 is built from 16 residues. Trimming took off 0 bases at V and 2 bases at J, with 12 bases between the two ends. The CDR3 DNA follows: TGTGCCAGCAGTTTAGCCCGGGGTGATTTCACAGATACGCAGTATTTT. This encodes CASSLARGDFTDTQYF.

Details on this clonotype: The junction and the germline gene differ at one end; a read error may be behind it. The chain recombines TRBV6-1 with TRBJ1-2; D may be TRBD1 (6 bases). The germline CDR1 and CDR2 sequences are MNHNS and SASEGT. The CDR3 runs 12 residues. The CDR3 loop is CVSGGDNYGYTF. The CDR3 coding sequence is TGTGTCAGCGGGGGCGATAACTATGGCTACACCTTC.

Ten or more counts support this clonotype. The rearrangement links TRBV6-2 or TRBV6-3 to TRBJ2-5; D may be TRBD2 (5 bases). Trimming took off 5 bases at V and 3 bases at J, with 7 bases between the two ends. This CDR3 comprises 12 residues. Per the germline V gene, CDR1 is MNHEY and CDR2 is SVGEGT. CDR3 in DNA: TGTGCCAGCAGTGACGGGAAAGAGACCCAGTACTTC. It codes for CASSDGKETQYF.

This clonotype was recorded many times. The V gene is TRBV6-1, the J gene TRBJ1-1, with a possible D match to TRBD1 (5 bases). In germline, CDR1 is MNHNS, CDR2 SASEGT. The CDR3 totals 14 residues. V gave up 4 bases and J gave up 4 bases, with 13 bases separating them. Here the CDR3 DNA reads TGTGCCAGCAGTGGGCGTGGGGGGAGCACTGAAGCTTTCTTT. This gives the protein CASSGRGGSTEAFF.

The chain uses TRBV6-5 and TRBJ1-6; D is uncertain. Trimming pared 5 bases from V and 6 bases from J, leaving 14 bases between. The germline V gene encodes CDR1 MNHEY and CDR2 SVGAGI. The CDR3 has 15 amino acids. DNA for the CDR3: TGTGCCAGCAGTAACTACCACAGCGGTAATTCACCCCTCCACTTT. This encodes CASSNYHSGNSPLHF.

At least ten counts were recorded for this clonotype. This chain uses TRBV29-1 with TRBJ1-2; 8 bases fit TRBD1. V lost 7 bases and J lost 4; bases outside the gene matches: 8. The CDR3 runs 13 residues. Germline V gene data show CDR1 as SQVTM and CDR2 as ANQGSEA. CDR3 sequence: CSAQGALIYGYTF. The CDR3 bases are TGCAGCGCCCAGGGGGCCCTTATCTATGGCTACACCTTC.

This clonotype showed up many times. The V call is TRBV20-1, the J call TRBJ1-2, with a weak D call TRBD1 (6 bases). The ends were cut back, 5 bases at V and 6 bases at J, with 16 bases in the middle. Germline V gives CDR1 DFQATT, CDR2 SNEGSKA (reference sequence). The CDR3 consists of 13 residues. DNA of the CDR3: TGCAGTGCTGACCCTAGGGGGAGACATGGCTACACCTTC. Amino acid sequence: CSADPRGRHGYTF.

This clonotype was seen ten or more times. CDR3 sequence reads: CASSRGLGALETQYF. For the CDR3, the DNA is TGTGCCAGCAGCCGAGGGTTGGGAGCTCTGGAGACCCAGTACTTC. V gene TRBV14 combines with J gene TRBJ2-5, with D maybe TRBD2 (5 bases). This CDR3 spans 15 amino acids. Looked up from germline, CDR1 is SGHDN and CDR2 is FVKESK. V lost 4 bases and J lost 5, with 17 bases in between.

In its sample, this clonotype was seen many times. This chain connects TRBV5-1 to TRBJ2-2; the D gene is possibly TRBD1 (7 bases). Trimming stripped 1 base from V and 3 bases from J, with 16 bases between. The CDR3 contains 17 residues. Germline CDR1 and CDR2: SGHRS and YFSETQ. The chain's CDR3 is CASSLFRGEPDTGELFF. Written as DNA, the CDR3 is TGCGCCAGCAGCTTGTTCAGGGGGGAACCGGACACCGGGGAGCTGTTTTTT. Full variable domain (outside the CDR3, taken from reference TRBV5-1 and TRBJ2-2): KAGVTQTPRYLIKTRGQQVTLSCSPISGHRSVSWYQQTPGQGLQFLFEYFSETQRNKGNFPGRFSGRQFSNSRSEMNVSTLELGDSALYLCASSLFRGEPDTGELFFGEGSRLTVL.

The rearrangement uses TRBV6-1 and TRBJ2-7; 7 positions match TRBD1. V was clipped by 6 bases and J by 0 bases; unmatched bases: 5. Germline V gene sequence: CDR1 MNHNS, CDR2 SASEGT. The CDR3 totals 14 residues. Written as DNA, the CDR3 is TGTGCCAGCAGGAAACAGGGGAACTCCTACGAGCAGTACTTC. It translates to CASRKQGNSYEQYF.

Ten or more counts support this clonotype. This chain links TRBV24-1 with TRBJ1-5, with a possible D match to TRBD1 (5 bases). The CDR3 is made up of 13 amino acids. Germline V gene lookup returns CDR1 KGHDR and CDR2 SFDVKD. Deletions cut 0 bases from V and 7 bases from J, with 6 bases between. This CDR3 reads CATSDLQGQPQHF. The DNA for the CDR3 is TGTGCCACCAGTGATTTGCAGGGCCAGCCCCAGCATTTT.

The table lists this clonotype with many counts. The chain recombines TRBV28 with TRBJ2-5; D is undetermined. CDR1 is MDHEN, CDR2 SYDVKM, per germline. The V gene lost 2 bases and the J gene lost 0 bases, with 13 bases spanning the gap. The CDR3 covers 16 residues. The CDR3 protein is CASSLQVTIYQETQYF. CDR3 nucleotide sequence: TGTGCCAGCAGTTTACAGGTGACGATCTACCAAGAGACCCAGTACTTC.

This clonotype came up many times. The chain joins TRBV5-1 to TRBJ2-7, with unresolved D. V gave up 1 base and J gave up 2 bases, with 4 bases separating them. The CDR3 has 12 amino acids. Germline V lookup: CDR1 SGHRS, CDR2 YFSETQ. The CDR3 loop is CASSLPPYEQYF. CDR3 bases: TGCGCCAGCAGCTTGCCACCCTACGAGCAGTACTTC.

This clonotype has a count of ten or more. The CDR3 DNA follows: TGCGCCAGCAGCGCCCCAGGACTGTCGGACGAGCAGTACTTC. Protein: CASSAPGLSDEQYF. This chain connects TRBV5-1 to TRBJ2-7, with D perhaps matching TRBD2 (5 bases). This CDR3 spans 14 amino acids. Trimming left V 4 bases short and J 5 bases short, with 16 bases between. The V gene's germline CDR1 is SGHRS and CDR2 YFSETQ.

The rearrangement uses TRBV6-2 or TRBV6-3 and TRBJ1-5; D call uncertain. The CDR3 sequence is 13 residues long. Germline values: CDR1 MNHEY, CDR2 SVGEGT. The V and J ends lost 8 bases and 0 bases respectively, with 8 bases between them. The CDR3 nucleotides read TGTGCCAGCGAACGGGATAGCAATCAGCCCCAGCATTTT. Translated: CASERDSNQPQHF.

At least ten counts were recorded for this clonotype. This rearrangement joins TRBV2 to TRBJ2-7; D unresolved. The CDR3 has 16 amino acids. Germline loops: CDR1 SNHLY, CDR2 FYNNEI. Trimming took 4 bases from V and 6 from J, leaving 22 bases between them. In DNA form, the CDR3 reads TGTGCCAGCAGTGGAGCCAGAATCTCTACCCGCGGCGAGCAGTACTTC. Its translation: CASSGARISTRGEQYF.

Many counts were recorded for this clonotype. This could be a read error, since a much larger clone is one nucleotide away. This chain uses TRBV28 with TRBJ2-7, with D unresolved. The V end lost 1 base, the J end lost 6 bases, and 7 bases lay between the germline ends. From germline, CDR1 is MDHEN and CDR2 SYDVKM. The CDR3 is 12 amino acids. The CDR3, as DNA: TGTGCCAGCAGTTTATCGACCTGCGAGCAGTACTTC. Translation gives CASSLSTCEQYF.

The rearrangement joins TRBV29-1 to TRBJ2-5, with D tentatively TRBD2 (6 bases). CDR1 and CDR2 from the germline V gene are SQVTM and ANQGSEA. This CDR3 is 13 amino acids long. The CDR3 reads CSDTGEPAETQYF. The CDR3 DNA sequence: TGCAGTGACACGGGGGAACCGGCTGAGACCCAGTACTTC.

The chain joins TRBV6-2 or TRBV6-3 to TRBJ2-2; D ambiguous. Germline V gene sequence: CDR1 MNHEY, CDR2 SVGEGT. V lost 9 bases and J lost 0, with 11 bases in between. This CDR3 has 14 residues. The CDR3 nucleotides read TGTGCCAGTGCTGGACGGCCGAACACCGGGGAGCTGTTTTTT. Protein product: CASAGRPNTGELFF.